The rows below give T cell receptor beta chains drawn from one sample of a study of T cells in localized non-small cell lung cancer. Repertoires were generated with immunoSEQ multiplex PCR, while TCRdb's copy carries only in-frame clones and drops some. The top ten clones hold 15% to 20% of a sample with about 59,000 clones, 91% of them seen once. The material sequenced was peripheral blood, taken before any cancer treatment. The receptor set was obtained from a man aged 40 to 69 with stage I lung adenocarcinoma. Both conserved end residues are part of each CDR3. D genes are given only for firm matches. Part of the rows lack a size; the others show once, few, many or a class for expanded clones.

abundance,j_gene,v_gene,d_gene,CDR3aa,CDR3nt
NA,TRBJ1-1,TRBV6-1,TRBD1,CASRVLDRANTEAFF,TGTGCCAGCAGAGTTTTGGACAGGGCCAACACTGAAGCTTTCTTT
NA,TRBJ2-7,TRBV11-1,NA,CASSFGRSYEQYF,TGTGCCAGCAGCTTCGGTCGGTCCTACGAGCAGTACTTC
NA,TRBJ1-3,TRBV29-1,NA,CSVDGGGGNTIYF,TGCAGCGTTGACGGGGGAGGTGGAAACACCATATATTTT
NA,TRBJ2-2,TRBV30,NA,CAWEGVVDVGELFF,TGTGCCTGGGAGGGGGTCGTGGATGTCGGGGAGCTGTTTTTT
NA,TRBJ2-3,TRBV5-1,NA,CASSLGGQTDTQYF,TGCGCCAGCAGCTTGGGGGGACAAACAGATACGCAGTATTTT
NA,TRBJ1-6,TRBV21-1,NA,CASSKGGQTGRQGGSPLHF,TGTGCCAGCAGCAAAGGGGGCCAGACAGGGCGCCAAGGTGGGTCACCCCTCCACTTT
NA,TRBJ2-1,TRBV27,NA,CASSLVVAGIHEQFF,TGTGCCAGCAGTTTGGTCGTGGCAGGTATCCATGAGCAGTTCTTC
once,TRBJ2-5,TRBV20-1,NA,CSPLRETQYF,TGCTCCCCCTTACGTGAGACCCAGTACTTC
NA,TRBJ2-5,TRBV11-1,NA,CASSIVAASGETQYF,TGTGCCAGCAGTATAGTAGCGGCCTCAGGCGAGACCCAGTACTTC
NA,TRBJ1-1,TRBV28,NA,CASSQWTSNTEAFF,TGTGCCAGCAGTCAGTGGACATCGAACACTGAAGCTTTCTTT
NA,TRBJ2-5,TRBV27,NA,CASSQQGRFETQYF,TGTGCCAGCAGTCAACAGGGTCGTTTCGAGACCCAGTACTTC
NA,TRBJ2-5,TRBV19,NA,CASSIQGTQETQYF,TGTGCCAGTAGTATCCAGGGGACACAAGAGACCCAGTACTTC
NA,TRBJ2-1,TRBV7-9,TRBD2,CASSSRLAGGPFNEQFF,TGTGCCAGCAGCTCGCGACTAGCCGGAGGTCCCTTCAATGAGCAGTTCTTC
once,TRBJ2-5,TRBV28,NA,CASSFNSEETQYF,TGTGCCAGCAGTTTCAACAGCGAGGAGACCCAGTACTTC
NA,TRBJ1-3,TRBV7-9,NA,CASSSGGGISGGGTIYF,TGTGCCAGCAGCTCAGGTGGAGGTATTTCTGGTGGCGGCACCATATATTTT
NA,TRBJ2-3,TRBV14,NA,CASSRYRTDTQYF,TGTGCCAGCAGCCGGTACAGAACAGATACGCAGTATTTT
NA,TRBJ2-1,TRBV18,TRBD2,CASSPRLAGGPNEQFF,TGTGCCAGCTCACCCCGGTTAGCGGGAGGGCCCAATGAGCAGTTCTTC
NA,TRBJ2-7,TRBV5-1,TRBD1,CASRLGQDSYEQYF,TGCGCCAGCCGGTTAGGACAGGACTCCTACGAGCAGTACTTC
NA,TRBJ2-7,TRBV28,TRBD1,CASRGGQVDEQYF,TGTGCCAGCAGGGGGGGACAGGTTGACGAGCAGTACTTC
NA,TRBJ2-5,TRBV2,NA,CASSVAPRRGETQYF,TGTGCCAGCAGTGTGGCACCCCGAAGAGGGGAGACCCAGTACTTC
NA,TRBJ2-7,TRBV7-3,TRBD2,CASSLWTSGSDEQYF,TGTGCCAGCAGCCTCTGGACTAGCGGGAGCGACGAGCAGTACTTC
NA,TRBJ2-1,TRBV7-3,TRBD1,CASSPLPQGAWGSYNEQFF,TGTGCCAGCAGCCCACTCCCCCAGGGGGCCTGGGGCTCCTACAATGAGCAGTTCTTC
NA,TRBJ2-7,TRBV23-1,TRBD2,CASIPATSGSYEQYF,TGCGCCAGCATCCCCGCGACTAGCGGATCCTACGAGCAGTACTTC
NA,TRBJ1-1,TRBV4-1,NA,CASSPQVIGGTEAFF,TGCGCCAGCAGCCCCCAAGTCATCGGAGGGACTGAAGCTTTCTTT
NA,TRBJ1-4,TRBV18,TRBD1,CASSPRRGRNEKLFF,TGTGCCAGCTCGCCTCGCAGGGGGCGTAATGAAAAACTGTTTTTT
NA,TRBJ2-1,TRBV19,TRBD2,CASSRGLGDLGQFF,TGTGCCAGTAGTAGGGGACTAGGGGATTTGGGGCAGTTCTTC
NA,TRBJ1-3,TRBV19,NA,CASSILGSGNTIYF,TGTGCCAGTAGTATCTTGGGCTCTGGAAACACCATATATTTT
NA,TRBJ1-1,TRBV5-4,NA,CASSSIMNTEAFF,TGTGCCAGCAGTTCTATCATGAACACTGAAGCTTTCTTT
NA,TRBJ2-5,TRBV7-9,TRBD1,CASSPGTGGEETQYF,TGTGCCAGCAGCCCAGGGACAGGGGGTGAAGAGACCCAGTACTTC
NA,TRBJ2-7,TRBV18,NA,CASSPTGVGEQYF,TGTGCCAGCTCACCGACGGGGGTCGGAGAGCAGTACTTC
NA,TRBJ2-3,TRBV5-6,TRBD2,CASSLGLAGTTDTQYF,TGTGCCAGCAGCCTCGGACTAGCGGGCACCACAGATACGCAGTATTTT
NA,TRBJ2-7,TRBV5-1,NA,CASSAVDISYEQYF,TGCGCCAGCAGCGCCGTGGACATCTCCTACGAGCAGTACTTC
NA,TRBJ2-2,TRBV18,NA,CASSPLGPTNTGELFF,TGTGCCAGCTCTCCTCTGGGACCTACGAACACCGGGGAGCTGTTTTTT
NA,TRBJ2-1,TRBV5-1,NA,CASSSRGGGSYNEQFF,TGCGCCAGCAGCTCCAGGGGTGGGGGCTCCTACAATGAGCAGTTCTTC
NA,TRBJ2-5,TRBV27,NA,CASRQAGAYQETQYF,TGTGCCAGCAGACAGGCAGGGGCCTACCAAGAGACCCAGTACTTC
NA,TRBJ1-2,TRBV5-4,TRBD1,CASSVDRVDGYTF,TGTGCCAGCAGCGTGGACAGGGTGGATGGCTACACCTTC
once,TRBJ1-1,TRBV7-9,NA,CASSLGWTREAFF,TGTGCCAGCAGCTTAGGCTGGACGAGAGAAGCTTTCTTT
NA,TRBJ2-7,TRBV2,TRBD1,CASSSWTGLYF,TGTGCCAGCAGTTCATGGACAGGGCTGTACTTC
NA,TRBJ2-1,TRBV11-1,NA,CASIRTGDNEQFF,TGTGCCAGCATCAGGACTGGAGACAATGAGCAGTTCTTC
NA,TRBJ2-7,TRBV7-2,NA,CASSLGRWTEQYF,TGTGCCAGCAGCTTGGGCCGGTGGACCGAGCAGTACTTC
NA,TRBJ2-7,TRBV11-2,NA,CASSPPPGSYEQYF,TGTGCCAGCAGCCCTCCCCCTGGGTCCTACGAGCAGTACTTC
NA,TRBJ2-7,TRBV7-2,NA,CASSPVAVPYYEQYF,TGTGCCAGCAGCCCTGTGGCAGTCCCCTACTACGAGCAGTACTTC
NA,TRBJ2-1,TRBV5-4,NA,CASSLWQYNEQFF,TGTGCCAGCAGCTTGTGGCAATACAATGAGCAGTTCTTC
NA,TRBJ2-1,TRBV7-8,TRBD1,CASSLVGTGFDEQFF,TGTGCCAGCAGCTTAGTAGGGACAGGGTTCGATGAGCAGTTCTTC
NA,TRBJ2-7,TRBV9,NA,CASRPRLDSYEQYF,TGTGCCAGCAGACCTCGACTCGACTCCTACGAGCAGTACTTC
few,TRBJ2-1,TRBV7-8,TRBD2,CASTRPGTSVNEQFF,TGTGCCAGCACCAGACCCGGGACTAGCGTAAATGAGCAGTTCTTC
NA,TRBJ1-4,TRBV7-2,NA,CASSTGLGYEKLFF,TGTGCCAGCAGCACCGGGTTGGGGTACGAAAAACTGTTTTTT
once,TRBJ2-2,TRBV9,TRBD2,CASSVVSGRINTGELFF,TGTGCCAGCAGCGTAGTTAGCGGGAGGATCAATACCGGGGAGCTGTTTTTT
NA,TRBJ1-5,TRBV6-4,NA,CASSDSRWGVKHF,TGTGCCAGCAGTGACTCGAGATGGGGTGTCAAGCATTTT
once,TRBJ2-6,TRBV18,TRBD1,CASSPPFRTGGPGANVLTF,TGTGCCAGCTCACCACCCTTTCGGACAGGGGGACCTGGGGCCAACGTCCTGACTTTC
NA,TRBJ2-3,TRBV11-3,NA,CASSYPDSSSTDTQYF,TGTGCCAGCAGCTACCCGGACAGTTCTAGCACAGATACGCAGTATTTT
NA,TRBJ1-5,TRBV6-6,NA,CASREEVGPQHF,TGTGCCAGCAGGGAAGAGGTAGGGCCCCAGCATTTT
few,TRBJ1-1,TRBV7-9,NA,CASSYGQLTEAFF,TGTGCCAGCAGCTACGGACAGCTAACTGAAGCTTTCTTT
NA,TRBJ2-3,TRBV6-4,TRBD2,CASSDSTSGSTDTQYF,TGTGCCAGCAGTGACTCCACTAGCGGGAGCACAGATACGCAGTATTTT
once,TRBJ2-5,TRBV6-1,TRBD2,CASSESVSGSKETQYF,TGTGCCAGCAGTGAAAGTGTTAGCGGGAGTAAAGAGACCCAGTACTTC
NA,TRBJ1-1,TRBV2,NA,CASSLTVNTEAFF,TGTGCCAGCAGTCTTACAGTGAACACTGAAGCTTTCTTT
NA,TRBJ2-3,TRBV30,NA,CAWSFGAGTDTQYF,TGTGCCTGGAGTTTTGGGGCAGGCACAGATACGCAGTATTTT
NA,TRBJ2-3,TRBV6-4,NA,CASSEAPTSDTQYF,TGTGCCAGCAGTGAGGCGCCCACTTCAGATACGCAGTATTTT
NA,TRBJ1-1,TRBV5-1,NA,CASSFDRNEAFF,TGCGCCAGCAGCTTTGACAGGAATGAAGCTTTCTTT